The T cell receptor beta chain described here comes from a study of response to subunit inactivated influenza vaccine. The study, taken as a whole, reports: After each seasonal influenza vaccination, few new T cells are recruited, the authors suggested.

This CDR3 has 14 amino acids. V shed 4 bases and J 3 bases; nucleotides not matched to a gene: 2. Germline values: CDR1 KGHDR, CDR2 SFDVKD. TCRdb passed the RT-PCR reads through MiXCR, listing each CDR3 protein once. The repertoire consists of around 530,000 distinct CDR3 sequences, with 16% occurring once and the leading ten covering roughly 3.1%. This clonotype was counted ten times or more. Antigen specificity is unknown. The input for sequencing was CD4+ T cells sorted from PBMCs, taken approximately 25 months after vaccination. This chain connects TRBV24-1 to TRBJ2-3, with TRBD2 identical over 8 bases. The receptor comes from a man in his fifties or sixties who received an inactivated influenza vaccine. CDR3 nucleotide sequence: TGTGCCACCAGTGAACGGGGGGGGACAGATACGCAGTATTTT. It codes for CATSERGGTDTQYF.